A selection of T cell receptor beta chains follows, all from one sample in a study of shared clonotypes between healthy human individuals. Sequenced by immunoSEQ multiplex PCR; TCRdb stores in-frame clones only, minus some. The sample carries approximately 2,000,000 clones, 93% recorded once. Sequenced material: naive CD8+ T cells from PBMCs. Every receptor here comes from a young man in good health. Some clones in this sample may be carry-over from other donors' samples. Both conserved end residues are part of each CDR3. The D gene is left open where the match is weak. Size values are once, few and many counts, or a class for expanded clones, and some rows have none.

CDR3 DNA: TGTGCCAGCAGCCCACCGGGACAGACCATGAACACTGAAGCTTTCTTT
CDR3 protein: CASSPPGQTMNTEAFF
clone size: once
J gene: TRBJ1-1
V gene: TRBV16
D gene: TRBD1

CDR3 DNA: TGTGCCAGCAGTTACTCTCGCGCAGGGGGTTCACCCCTCCACTTT
CDR3 protein: CASSYSRAGGSPLHF
clone size: NA
J gene: TRBJ1-6
V gene: TRBV6-5
D gene: TRBD1

CDR3 DNA: TGTGCCAGCAGACCTAATACAGGGGATCACACTGAAGCTTTCTTT
CDR3 protein: CASRPNTGDHTEAFF
clone size: NA
J gene: TRBJ1-1
V gene: TRBV28
D gene: TRBD1

CDR3 DNA: TGTGCCAGCAGTTCGGACAGGGTCCAAGAGACCCAGTACTTC
CDR3 protein: CASSSDRVQETQYF
clone size: NA
J gene: TRBJ2-5
V gene: TRBV28
D gene: TRBD1

CDR3 DNA: TGTGCTAGTGGTTTACCGGGACGGACCTCCTACAATGAGCAGTTCTTC
CDR3 protein: CASGLPGRTSYNEQFF
clone size: NA
J gene: TRBJ2-1
V gene: TRBV12-5
D gene: NA

CDR3 DNA: TGTGCCAGTCAATACTCCTGGAACACTGAAGCTTTCTTT
CDR3 protein: CASQYSWNTEAFF
clone size: once
J gene: TRBJ1-1
V gene: TRBV27
D gene: NA

CDR3 DNA: TGCGCCAGCAGCTTGGAGGTACAGGGGATGGATGAGCAGTTCTTC
CDR3 protein: CASSLEVQGMDEQFF
clone size: NA
J gene: TRBJ2-1
V gene: TRBV5-1
D gene: TRBD1

CDR3 DNA: TGTGCCAGTAGTATAGGGACAGGGGACTACAATGAGCAGTTCTTC
CDR3 protein: CASSIGTGDYNEQFF
clone size: NA
J gene: TRBJ2-1
V gene: TRBV19
D gene: TRBD1

CDR3 DNA: TGTGCCAGCAGCTCGACGGGACTAGCGGGAGAGACCCAGTACTTC
CDR3 protein: CASSSTGLAGETQYF
clone size: NA
J gene: TRBJ2-5
V gene: TRBV7-3
D gene: TRBD2

CDR3 DNA: TGTGCCAGCAGTGACACTAGAACCCTCAATGAGCAGTTCTTC
CDR3 protein: CASSDTRTLNEQFF
clone size: NA
J gene: TRBJ2-1
V gene: TRBV6-1
D gene: NA

CDR3 DNA: TGTGCCAGCAGCGTTACTCAAGGGAACTATGGCTACACCTTC
CDR3 protein: CASSVTQGNYGYTF
clone size: NA
J gene: TRBJ1-2
V gene: TRBV9
D gene: NA

CDR3 DNA: TGTGCCAGCAGCTCCGCCTTCCACGAGCAGTACTTC
CDR3 protein: CASSSAFHEQYF
clone size: NA
J gene: TRBJ2-7
V gene: TRBV7-8
D gene: NA

CDR3 DNA: TGTGCCAGCAGCGTACTCGGACTAGCGGAGATCAATGAGCAGTTCTTC
CDR3 protein: CASSVLGLAEINEQFF
clone size: once
J gene: TRBJ2-1
V gene: TRBV9
D gene: TRBD2

CDR3 DNA: TGTGCCAGCAGTCCTTCCGCGGGTCCTCTCGCATGGCCCCAGCATTTT
CDR3 protein: CASSPSAGPLAWPQHF
clone size: NA
J gene: TRBJ1-5
V gene: TRBV27
D gene: NA

CDR3 DNA: TGCAGCGTTGAAGGGGTAAAAATAGTGGGAGGGCCCCGCCATGAGCAGTTCTTC
CDR3 protein: CSVEGVKIVGGPRHEQFF
clone size: NA
J gene: TRBJ2-1
V gene: TRBV29-1
D gene: TRBD2

CDR3 DNA: TGTGCCAGCAGCCACAGGGGGGGAGTTGGAGACAATGAGCAGTTCTTC
CDR3 protein: CASSHRGGVGDNEQFF
clone size: NA
J gene: TRBJ2-1
V gene: TRBV7-3
D gene: NA

CDR3 DNA: TGTGCCAGCAGCAAAGGGGACTCCCTCGAGCAGTACTTC
CDR3 protein: CASSKGDSLEQYF
clone size: NA
J gene: TRBJ2-7
V gene: TRBV9
D gene: NA

CDR3 DNA: TGTGCCAGCAACCTAGACAGCGTCGGCTACACCTTC
CDR3 protein: CASNLDSVGYTF
clone size: once
J gene: TRBJ1-2
V gene: TRBV7-9
D gene: NA

CDR3 DNA: TGTGCCAGCAGTTCACTCCCCGGGACGGGCTCCTACGAGCAGTACTTC
CDR3 protein: CASSSLPGTGSYEQYF
clone size: NA
J gene: TRBJ2-7
V gene: TRBV27
D gene: NA

CDR3 DNA: TGTGCCAGCAGTTTAGGAACAGGGGGCAGAGGAGATACGCAGTATTTT
CDR3 protein: CASSLGTGGRGDTQYF
clone size: NA
J gene: TRBJ2-3
V gene: TRBV28
D gene: TRBD1

CDR3 DNA: TGCAGCGTTGAGTGGGTCAACATGAACACTGAAGCTTTCTTT
CDR3 protein: CSVEWVNMNTEAFF
clone size: few
J gene: TRBJ1-1
V gene: TRBV29-1
D gene: NA

CDR3 DNA: TGTGCCAGCAGTTTAGTGAGCTCCTACAATGAGCAGTTCTTC
CDR3 protein: CASSLVSSYNEQFF
clone size: NA
J gene: TRBJ2-1
V gene: TRBV27
D gene: NA

CDR3 DNA: TGTGCCAGCAGTTACTCGACAGGGGTCACCGGGGAGCTGTTTTTT
CDR3 protein: CASSYSTGVTGELFF
clone size: once
J gene: TRBJ2-2
V gene: TRBV6-5
D gene: TRBD1

CDR3 DNA: TGTGCCAGTAGTTCCAGGGATGGAGAGACCCAGTACTTC
CDR3 protein: CASSSRDGETQYF
clone size: NA
J gene: TRBJ2-5
V gene: TRBV19
D gene: NA

CDR3 DNA: TGTGCCAGCAGCTCAGGGACAGGGTCCACCTACGAGCAGTACTTC
CDR3 protein: CASSSGTGSTYEQYF
clone size: NA
J gene: TRBJ2-7
V gene: TRBV9
D gene: TRBD1

CDR3 DNA: TGTGCCAGCAGCCCTCGGCTGTCCTACGAGCAGTACTTC
CDR3 protein: CASSPRLSYEQYF
clone size: NA
J gene: TRBJ2-7
V gene: TRBV5-6
D gene: NA

CDR3 DNA: TGTGCCAGCAGTTACTCGACTAGTCGAGAGACCCAGTACTTC
CDR3 protein: CASSYSTSRETQYF
clone size: NA
J gene: TRBJ2-5
V gene: TRBV6-6
D gene: NA

CDR3 DNA: TGTGCCAGTAGCAAGCCTTCCGACAGGGAGGGCACAGATACGCAGTATTTT
CDR3 protein: CASSKPSDREGTDTQYF
clone size: NA
J gene: TRBJ2-3
V gene: TRBV19
D gene: NA

CDR3 DNA: TGTGCCAGCAGTTACTCTATCCAGGGGAGTGGCGAGCAGTACTTC
CDR3 protein: CASSYSIQGSGEQYF
clone size: NA
J gene: TRBJ2-7
V gene: TRBV6-5
D gene: NA

CDR3 DNA: TGTGCCAGCAGTTCGCCCCAGGGACTAGCTGCCGAGCAGTACTTC
CDR3 protein: CASSSPQGLAAEQYF
clone size: NA
J gene: TRBJ2-7
V gene: TRBV27
D gene: TRBD2

CDR3 DNA: TGTGCCAGCAGCCCTCATTGGCCAGACACCGGGGAGCTGTTTTTT
CDR3 protein: CASSPHWPDTGELFF
clone size: NA
J gene: TRBJ2-2
V gene: TRBV28
D gene: NA

CDR3 DNA: TGTGCCAGCAGTTTTTCATTGGCAGGGGGCGGTTATCTCCTTCGCGAGCAGTACTTC
CDR3 protein: CASSFSLAGGGYLLREQYF
clone size: once
J gene: TRBJ2-7
V gene: TRBV28
D gene: TRBD1

CDR3 DNA: TGTGCCAGCAGCTGGGGGGCCGCCTACGAGCAGTACTTC
CDR3 protein: CASSWGAAYEQYF
clone size: NA
J gene: TRBJ2-7
V gene: TRBV5-6
D gene: NA

CDR3 DNA: TGTGCCAGCAGTCCGGGACGGTTGTGGGAGACCCAGTACTTC
CDR3 protein: CASSPGRLWETQYF
clone size: NA
J gene: TRBJ2-5
V gene: TRBV6-6
D gene: NA

CDR3 DNA: TGTGCCAGCAGCTTACTAGCGGGAGGTTCCACAGATACGCAGTATTTT
CDR3 protein: CASSLLAGGSTDTQYF
clone size: NA
J gene: TRBJ2-3
V gene: TRBV11-2
D gene: TRBD2

CDR3 DNA: TGCGCCAGCAGCCCCGGACAGGGGGCGTATGGCTACACCTTC
CDR3 protein: CASSPGQGAYGYTF
clone size: NA
J gene: TRBJ1-2
V gene: TRBV4-3
D gene: TRBD1

CDR3 DNA: TGTGCCAGTAGACTAGGGGGCCACACTGAAGCTTTCTTT
CDR3 protein: CASRLGGHTEAFF
clone size: NA
J gene: TRBJ1-1
V gene: TRBV19
D gene: TRBD1

CDR3 DNA: TGTGCCAGCAGTTTGGATTGGCTGGCGGGAGGGATAAATGAGCAGTTCTTC
CDR3 protein: CASSLDWLAGGINEQFF
clone size: NA
J gene: TRBJ2-1
V gene: TRBV28
D gene: TRBD2

CDR3 DNA: TGTGCCAGCAGCGTAGAAGAGTTCCGTCAGAACTATGGCTACACCTTC
CDR3 protein: CASSVEEFRQNYGYTF
clone size: NA
J gene: TRBJ1-2
V gene: TRBV9
D gene: NA

CDR3 DNA: TGTGCCAGCAGCACACTTAACGGGGGTGAAGCTTTCTTT
CDR3 protein: CASSTLNGGEAFF
clone size: NA
J gene: TRBJ1-1
V gene: TRBV6-4
D gene: NA

CDR3 DNA: TGTGCCAGCAGTTTATCGCGGGGGGCCTATGGCTACACCTTC
CDR3 protein: CASSLSRGAYGYTF
clone size: once
J gene: TRBJ1-2
V gene: TRBV27
D gene: NA

CDR3 DNA: TGTGCCAGCAGCTTAAACAGGGCGCACGAGCAGTACTTC
CDR3 protein: CASSLNRAHEQYF
clone size: NA
J gene: TRBJ2-7
V gene: TRBV13
D gene: NA

CDR3 DNA: TGTGCCAGCAGCTTATGGGGGGAAGAGACCCAGTACTTC
CDR3 protein: CASSLWGEETQYF
clone size: NA
J gene: TRBJ2-5
V gene: TRBV11-2
D gene: NA

CDR3 DNA: TGTGCCAGCACCTCGCCCGGGCGCTCCTATGGCTACACCTTC
CDR3 protein: CASTSPGRSYGYTF
clone size: NA
J gene: TRBJ1-2
V gene: TRBV6-6
D gene: NA

CDR3 DNA: TGTGCCAGCACGACAGGGGGCAGCACAGATACGCAGTATTTT
CDR3 protein: CASTTGGSTDTQYF
clone size: NA
J gene: TRBJ2-3
V gene: TRBV27
D gene: TRBD1

CDR3 DNA: TGTGCCAGCCGGGATGACGCAGGGGCTTACAATGAGCAGTTCTTC
CDR3 protein: CASRDDAGAYNEQFF
clone size: NA
J gene: TRBJ2-1
V gene: TRBV2
D gene: NA

CDR3 DNA: TGTGCCAGCGCCCCGTTTGGCTCCTACAATGAGCAGTTCTTC
CDR3 protein: CASAPFGSYNEQFF
clone size: NA
J gene: TRBJ2-1
V gene: TRBV6-1
D gene: NA

CDR3 DNA: TGTGCCAGCAGCGCGCCTAGCGCGTCTCATTATAAGCTCTACAATGAGCAGTTCTTC
CDR3 protein: CASSAPSASHYKLYNEQFF
clone size: NA
J gene: TRBJ2-1
V gene: TRBV9
D gene: NA

CDR3 DNA: TGTGCCAGCAGCCGGGAAGGACTTGGCTACACCTTC
CDR3 protein: CASSREGLGYTF
clone size: NA
J gene: TRBJ1-2
V gene: TRBV7-9
D gene: NA

CDR3 DNA: TGTGCCAGCAGCAAAGGGACTAGCGGCTACGAGCAGTACTTC
CDR3 protein: CASSKGTSGYEQYF
clone size: NA
J gene: TRBJ2-7
V gene: TRBV9
D gene: TRBD2

CDR3 DNA: TGTGCCAGCAGCTCGACAGGGCTAACCCCCTACGAGCAGTACTTC
CDR3 protein: CASSSTGLTPYEQYF
clone size: NA
J gene: TRBJ2-7
V gene: TRBV11-2
D gene: TRBD1

CDR3 DNA: TGTGCCAGCAGCTTAAGGACCCTCTCGGACACCGGGGAGCTGTTTTTT
CDR3 protein: CASSLRTLSDTGELFF
clone size: once
J gene: TRBJ2-2
V gene: TRBV11-3
D gene: NA

CDR3 DNA: TGTGCCAGCAGTTTATCGGGACAGGTTGAAGCTTTCTTT
CDR3 protein: CASSLSGQVEAFF
clone size: NA
J gene: TRBJ1-1
V gene: TRBV28
D gene: TRBD1

CDR3 DNA: TGCAGCGTTGAAATGGAGCCGGGACAGGGGTCTGTCAATGAGCAGTTCTTC
CDR3 protein: CSVEMEPGQGSVNEQFF
clone size: NA
J gene: TRBJ2-1
V gene: TRBV29-1
D gene: TRBD1

CDR3 DNA: TGTGCCAGCAGTCCCCTTGTGGGACTTCACGAGACCCAGTACTTC
CDR3 protein: CASSPLVGLHETQYF
clone size: NA
J gene: TRBJ2-5
V gene: TRBV6-5
D gene: NA

CDR3 DNA: TGCGCCAGCAGCCATGACCGAGGGGGTGAAGCTTTCTTT
CDR3 protein: CASSHDRGGEAFF
clone size: NA
J gene: TRBJ1-1
V gene: TRBV5-1
D gene: NA

CDR3 DNA: TGTGCCAGCAGTTATGGACGGCTCTACGAGCAGTACTTC
CDR3 protein: CASSYGRLYEQYF
clone size: NA
J gene: TRBJ2-7
V gene: TRBV28
D gene: NA

CDR3 DNA: TGTGCCAGCAGCCTCCCATGGGGGCCTCTAGCAGATACGCAGTATTTT
CDR3 protein: CASSLPWGPLADTQYF
clone size: NA
J gene: TRBJ2-3
V gene: TRBV7-9
D gene: NA

CDR3 DNA: TGTGCCAGCAGTCCAACCCGACTAGCGGCGAACACCGGGGAGCTGTTTTTT
CDR3 protein: CASSPTRLAANTGELFF
clone size: NA
J gene: TRBJ2-2
V gene: TRBV7-8
D gene: TRBD2